The 23 T cell receptor beta chains presented below share a single source sample, sequenced in a study of neoadjuvant anti-PD-1 for oral cavity cancer (dated by TCRdb to the early 2020s). Receptor amplification or capture employed the immunoSEQ multiplex PCR assay. The table comes from immuneACCESS by way of TCRdb, which keeps in-frame sequences with V and J called. Part of the clones is missing from these tables; in studies checked, under half for an unresolved V gene and the rest for unknown reasons. This sample is represented by 14,000 or so clones; roughly three quarters of them were singletons. Clones ranked in the top ten supply around 2.3% of the sample. The time point label, as the study defines it: after neoadjuvant nivolumab, at surgical resection. The material sequenced was PBMCs, taken after nivolumab (anti-PD-1) treatment. The source of these receptors is a person aged 40 to 85 with oral cavity squamous cell carcinoma.

The CDR3 spells CASSPQSQETQYF. DNA for the CDR3: TGTGCCAGCTCACCACAATCACAAGAGACCCAGTACTTC. This chain links TRBV18 with TRBJ2-5; D is ambiguous. Germline V lookup: CDR1 KGHSH, CDR2 LQKENI. V lost 1 base and J lost 2, with 5 bases in between. This CDR3 contains 13 residues.

V gene TRBV7-9 combines with J gene TRBJ2-7; D tentatively reads TRBD1 or TRBD2 (6 bases each). The CDR3 extends over 16 amino acids. V lost 5 bases and J 4 bases, leaving 21 bases between the germline ends. Germline V lookup: CDR1 SEHNR, CDR2 FQNEAQ (reference sequence). CDR3 DNA sequence: TGTGCCAGCAGCAGCCAAATAAGGGGGGCGGATTACGAGCAGTACTTC. Protein product: CASSSQIRGADYEQYF.

This rearrangement joins TRBV6-1 to TRBJ1-1; no definite D call. The CDR3 consists of 12 residues. Germline V gene data show CDR1 as MNHNS and CDR2 as SASEGT. Trimming stripped 2 bases from V and 11 bases from J, with 12 bases between. CDR3 coding DNA: TGTGCCAGCAGTGAAAGAGTGTCGGGGGCTTTCTTT. It yields the protein CASSERVSGAFF.

The chain links TRBV2 to TRBJ2-3, with D perhaps TRBD1 (5 bases). Germline V gene data show CDR1 as SNHLY and CDR2 as FYNNEI. V was pared by 7 bases and J by 2 bases, with 10 bases between. This CDR3 is 13 amino acids long. This CDR3 is CASTRQTTDTQYF. The CDR3 DNA follows: TGTGCCAGCACCCGACAGACCACAGATACGCAGTATTTT.

The rearrangement joins TRBV30 to TRBJ1-2; TRBD1 is a possible D gene (6 bases). The V gene's germline CDR1 is GTSNPN and CDR2 SVGIG (reference sequence). With 0 bases removed from V and 8 bases from J, the gap between germline ends came to 16 bases. This CDR3 has 14 residues. CDR3 DNA: TGTGCCTGGAGTGTAAGTTACAGGGTTAGCGGCTACACCTTC. It specifies CAWSVSYRVSGYTF.

The rearrangement joins TRBV5-1 to TRBJ2-1; 10 bases agree with TRBD2. The CDR3 length is 20 residues. The J segment lost 0 bases and the V segment lost 4 bases, leaving 16 bases of the junction unmatched. CDR1 and CDR2 from the germline V gene are SGHRS and YFSETQ. The CDR3 DNA reads as TGCGCCAGCAGCCGAACGACCCCGGGACTAGCGAGAAGCTCCTACAATGAGCAGTTCTTC. As protein: CASSRTTPGLARSSYNEQFF.

In its sample, this clone was seen a few times. The V and J genes are TRBV11-1 and TRBJ1-5, with a possible D match to TRBD1 (5 bases). The germline gives CDR1 SGHAT, CDR2 FQDESV (reference sequence). CDR3 length: 15 residues. V lost 0 bases to trimming and J lost 6 bases, with 12 bases between them. The CDR3 DNA reads TGTGCCAGCAGCTTAGCGCCGGGGGTCGGTCAGCCCCAGCATTTT. This translates into CASSLAPGVGQPQHF. Full variable domain (missing parts from reference TRBV11-1 and TRBJ1-5): EAEVAQSPRYKITEKSQAVAFWCDPISGHATLYWYRQILGQGPELLVQFQDESVVDDSQLPKDRFSAERLKGVDSTLKIQPAELGDSAMYLCASSLAPGVGQPQHFGDGTRLSIL.

The chain uses TRBV5-1 and TRBJ2-1; 11 bases are a match to TRBD1. Germline assignment: CDR1 SGHRS and CDR2 YFSETQ. V was pared by 4 bases and J by 7 bases, with 7 bases of the junction left unmatched. This CDR3 is built from 15 residues. In DNA form, the CDR3 reads TGCGCCAGCAGCGAGAAGGGGACAGGGGGAAATGAGCAGTTCTTC. Residues: CASSEKGTGGNEQFF.

The genes are TRBV28 and TRBJ1-5, with no clear D. The CDR3 length is 16 residues. V shed 6 bases and J shed 5 bases, with 20 bases lying between them. From germline, CDR1 is MDHEN and CDR2 SYDVKM. The CDR3 DNA is TGTGCCAGCAGCTCACGAGGGCCCGGCGGCTATCAGCCCCAGCATTTT. Translation gives CASSSRGPGGYQPQHF.

The rearrangement links TRBV6-1 to TRBJ1-1, with D perhaps TRBD1 (5 bases). The CDR3 contains 15 residues. V was cut by 6 bases and J by 0 bases, with 14 bases left in between. The germline CDR1 and CDR2 sequences are MNHNS and SASEGT. CDR3 region: CASRYSGGLNTEAFF. The CDR3, as DNA: TGTGCCAGCAGATACAGCGGGGGATTGAACACTGAAGCTTTCTTT.

This clone was seen a few times. The chain carries TRBV30 and TRBJ1-2; D is ambiguous. The CDR3 runs 13 residues. Germline CDR1 GTSNPN, CDR2 SVGIG (reference sequence). V was shortened by 0 bases and J by 2 bases, with 7 bases between the two germline ends. Here the CDR3 DNA reads TGTGCCTGGAGTGTAGAGGCAAACTATGGCTACACCTTC. This gives the protein CAWSVEANYGYTF.

This clone has just a few counts. This chain connects TRBV27 to TRBJ1-2; 10 nucleotides line up with TRBD1. CDR3 length: 18 residues. V dropped 6 bases and J dropped 1; count of bases not matched to a gene: 14. From germline, CDR1 is MNHEY and CDR2 SMNVEV (reference sequence). The CDR3 bases are TGTGCCAGCAGCTCTTCACCGCGGACAGGGGGGGGTAACTATGGCTACACCTTC. Translating it yields CASSSSPRTGGGNYGYTF.

In regard to this clone: Relative to the germline gene, one junction end is altered; a read error may explain this. The chain links TRBV6-6 to TRBJ2-1, with TRBD2 matching 8 bases. CDR3 length: 11 amino acids. Germline assignment: CDR1 MNHNY and CDR2 SVGAGI (reference sequence). The CDR3 DNA sequence: TGTGCCAGCAGTTACCAGCGGGAGAGCGTCTTC. Amino acid sequence: CASSYQRESVF.

The gene calls are TRBV30 and TRBJ1-2; no firm D call. V was shortened by 7 bases and J by 5 bases, with 14 bases between the two germline ends. This CDR3 contains 12 residues. The V gene's germline CDR1 is GTSNPN and CDR2 SVGIG (reference sequence). Here the CDR3 reads CAYKDRRYGYTF. Written as DNA, the CDR3 is TGTGCCTACAAGGACCGGCGGTATGGCTACACCTTC.

The J gene is TRBJ2-3, the V gene TRBV5-6; 8 bases fit TRBD2. The V segment lost 0 bases and the J segment 6 bases; nucleotides outside the gene matches: 3. The CDR3 contains 14 residues. Germline V gives CDR1 SGHDT, CDR2 YYEEEE. The CDR3 DNA sequence: TGTGCCAGCAGCTTGGCGGGGGGGGCGGATACGCAGTATTTT. As protein: CASSLAGGADTQYF.

CDR3 DNA: TGTGCCAGCATCCCCAGGGGCCCCTATAATTCACCCCTCCACTTT. Its protein product is CASIPRGPYNSPLHF. The V gene is TRBV2, the J gene TRBJ1-6, with D perhaps matching TRBD1 (6 bases). Germline values: CDR1 SNHLY, CDR2 FYNNEI. The V end lost 7 bases, the J end lost 2 bases, and 12 bases lay between the germline ends. The CDR3 runs to 15 residues.

This clone showed up just once. V and J are TRBV9 and TRBJ2-7; D may be TRBD1 or TRBD2 (5 bases each). Germline CDR1 is SGDLS and CDR2 is YYNGEE. Trimming took off 4 bases at V and 0 bases at J, with 14 bases between the two ends. The CDR3 is 15 amino acids. The CDR3 is CASSPTSGGSYEQYF. Here the CDR3 DNA reads TGTGCCAGCAGCCCTACGAGTGGGGGCTCCTACGAGCAGTACTTC.

The gene calls are TRBV9 and TRBJ1-1, with D unclear. Trimming removed 0 bases at V and 2 bases at J, with 5 bases between. Germline-derived CDR1 and CDR2 are SGDLS and YYNGEE. The CDR3 runs to 13 residues. CDR3 nucleotides: TGTGCCAGCAGCGTAGCTGGAAACACTGAAGCTTTCTTT. The encoded protein is CASSVAGNTEAFF.

The J gene is TRBJ1-1, the V gene TRBV28; D unclear. This CDR3 comprises 12 residues. CDR1 and CDR2 (germline): MDHEN, SYDVKM. Between the trimmed V and J ends, which lost 2 bases and 2 bases, there was a span of 3 bases. As DNA, the CDR3 is TGTGCCAGCAGTTTACTTAACACTGAAGCTTTCTTT. Translated, it gives CASSLLNTEAFF. Looking up the rest from reference TRBV28 and TRBJ1-1 gives the full variable domain: DVKVTQSSRYLVKRTGEKVFLECVQDMDHENMFWYRQDPGLGLRLIYFSYDVKMKEKGDIPEGYSVSREKKERFSLILESASTNQTSMYLCASSLLNTEAFFGQGTRLTVV.

This rearrangement joins TRBV5-1 to TRBJ1-1; D is uncertain. The CDR3 extends over 17 amino acids. Germline lookup yields CDR1 SGHRS and CDR2 YFSETQ. With 0 bases removed from V and 1 base from J, the gap between germline ends came to 16 bases. The DNA of the CDR3 is TGCGCCAGCAGCTTGGTAGGTTCCGCGGGAGGGAACACTGAAGCTTTCTTT. Residues: CASSLVGSAGGNTEAFF.

The J gene is TRBJ2-2, the V gene TRBV10-2; 7 bases match TRBD1. The CDR3 covers 18 residues. The V and J ends lost 7 bases and 0 bases, in that order; junction bases with no gene match: 14. Per the germline V gene, CDR1 is WSHSY and CDR2 is SAAADI. CDR3 sequence reads: CASTSTGFLLANTGELFF. The CDR3 DNA follows: TGCGCCAGCACCTCGACAGGGTTTCTCCTTGCGAACACCGGGGAGCTGTTTTTT.

The chain employs TRBV5-1 and TRBJ1-2; D is uncertain. Germline V gene lookup returns CDR1 SGHRS and CDR2 YFSETQ. V gave up 1 base and J gave up 9 bases, with 16 bases separating them. There are 14 residues in the CDR3. CDR3 DNA: TGCGCCAGCAGCTTGCGGGCTGCCGGAATTCGCTACACCTTC. The encoded protein is CASSLRAAGIRYTF.

J is TRBJ1-2 and V is TRBV5-1, with unresolved D. The CDR3 totals 14 residues. V was pared by 0 bases and J by 3 bases, with 9 bases between. Per the germline V gene, CDR1 is SGHRS and CDR2 is YFSETQ. The CDR3 loop reads CASSLEASHYGYTF. CDR3 coding DNA: TGCGCCAGCAGCTTGGAGGCAAGCCACTATGGCTACACCTTC.